This entry lists 10 T cell receptor beta chains sequenced from one sample in a study of T cell repertoires in cytomegalovirus infection. TCRdb reanalysed the reads using MiXCR and keeps one entry per CDR3 protein. This repertoire shows about 900,000 distinct CDR3 sequences, roughly a third found once; its top ten account for around an eighth. The antigens for these receptors are not known. This specimen consisted of cultured CD8+ T cells from PBMCs, obtained from culture after CMV antigen stimulation. These receptors originate from a human donor in good health (CMV status not recorded). Some clones in this sample may be carry-over from other donors' samples.

The rearrangement uses TRBV7-9 and TRBJ1-4; D remains unclear. The CDR3 contains 14 residues. V was clipped by 1 base and J by 8 bases, with 11 bases between them. The germline gives CDR1 SEHNR, CDR2 FQNEAQ (reference sequence). The CDR3 reads CASSLGQIGEKLFF. Here the CDR3 DNA reads TGTGCCAGCAGCTTAGGGCAGATAGGGGAAAAACTGTTTTTT.

The chain combines TRBV12-3 or TRBV12-4 with TRBJ2-7, with D possibly being TRBD2 (5 bases). The CDR3 extends over 16 amino acids. The germline V and J ends were trimmed by 5 bases and 0 bases, with 17 bases remaining between them. The CDR3 bases are TGTGCCAGCAGTCCCTCGGCGGGCGAGAGCTCCTACGAGCAGTACTTC. It is translated as CASSPSAGESSYEQYF.

This clonotype was observed at least ten times. The chain is built from TRBV5-7 and TRBJ2-3; no firm D call. TRBV5-7 carries the ORF label, with uncertain function. The CDR3 is 16 amino acids. The V end was cut by 3 bases, the J end by 1 base, with 15 bases between. DNA for the CDR3: TGTGCCAGCAGCTCCCCCCCATTAGTAGGCACAGATACGCAGTATTTT. This sequence encodes CASSSPPLVGTDTQYF.

The V gene is TRBV4-1, the J gene TRBJ1-5; D gene uncertain. The germline V gene encodes CDR1 MGHRA and CDR2 YSYEKL. Trimming took 1 base from V and 0 from J, leaving 22 bases between them. This CDR3 comprises 20 residues. This CDR3 reads CASSQGDWEGEGYSNQPQHF. CDR3 bases: TGCGCCAGCAGCCAAGGAGATTGGGAGGGAGAAGGGTATAGCAATCAGCCCCAGCATTTT.

A remark on this clonotype: This sequence may be a read error, since a much larger clone differs from it by one base. The genes are TRBV7-6 and TRBJ2-1, with TRBD2 as a possible D gene (6 bases). The V end was cut by 6 bases, the J end by 10 bases, with 16 bases between. The CDR3 extends over 13 amino acids. The germline gives CDR1 SGHVS, CDR2 FNYEAQ. The CDR3 sequence: CASRSGERREQFF. The CDR3 DNA follows: TGTGCCAGCAGATCGGGGGAGCGGAGGGAGCAGTTCTTC.

Comments on this clonotype: This could be a read error, since a much larger clone is one nucleotide away. This CDR3 reads CASNLGAGVNQPQHF. The CDR3 DNA reads TGTGCCAGCAACTTAGGGGCAGGGGTAAATCAGCCCCAGCATTTT. This sequence joins TRBV7-2 and TRBJ1-5; possible D gene TRBD1, 6 bases. The CDR3 runs to 15 residues. CDR1 and CDR2 from the germline V gene are SGHTA and FQGNSA.

The gene calls are TRBV27 and TRBJ1-2; 10 bases agree with TRBD1. The CDR3 spans 17 residues. Trimming took 3 bases from V and 2 from J; bases not matched to a gene: 9. The germline V gene encodes CDR1 MNHEY and CDR2 SMNVEV (reference sequence). This CDR3 is CASSFLVGTGVNYGYTF. The CDR3 region has the DNA TGTGCCAGCAGTTTCCTCGTGGGGACAGGGGTAAACTATGGCTACACCTTC.

There are many counts of this clonotype. V usage is TRBV6-1 and J usage is TRBJ1-2; no clear D. The CDR3 contains 13 residues. Per the germline V gene, CDR1 is MNHNS and CDR2 is SASEGT. With 3 bases removed from V and 5 bases from J, the gap between germline ends came to 10 bases. CDR3 region: CASSDRSEYGYTF. In DNA, the CDR3 is TGTGCCAGCAGTGACAGATCTGAATATGGCTACACCTTC.

The rearrangement links TRBV6-5 to TRBJ2-3, with 7 bases identical to TRBD2. CDR1 is MNHEY, CDR2 SVGAGI, per germline. V was clipped by 2 bases and J by 4 bases; unmatched bases: 15. The CDR3 contains 18 residues. The CDR3 DNA sequence: TGTGCCAGCAGTTACGGGGACGGCGGGGGAGCCGGCTCAGATACGCAGTATTTT. It yields the protein CASSYGDGGGAGSDTQYF.

This chain connects TRBV19 to TRBJ1-2, with a tentative D call TRBD1 (5 bases). In germline, CDR1 is LNHDA, CDR2 SQIVND (reference sequence). The V end lost 6 bases, the J end lost 7 bases, and 21 bases lay between the germline ends. CDR3 length equals 15 residues. The CDR3 loop is CASSSTRDSLFGYTF. CDR3 in DNA: TGTGCCAGTAGCTCAACCCGGGACTCCCTATTTGGCTACACCTTC.